This entry lists 29 T cell receptor beta chains sequenced from one sample in a study of blood T cell repertoires in COVID-19. TCRdb's table, derived via immunoSEQ multiplex PCR, lists solely in-frame clones and lacks some. This sample has around 260,000 clones, with 85% to 90% found just once. The sample was peripheral blood. The receptors come from a human donor in a cohort sampled during active COVID-19.

The chain carries TRBV24-1 and TRBJ2-1; TRBD1 aligns across 9 bases. CDR3 length: 17 amino acids. V lost 4 bases to trimming and J lost 6 bases; unmatched junction nucleotides: 12. Looked up from germline, CDR1 is KGHDR and CDR2 is SFDVKD. The CDR3 region has the DNA TGTGCCACCAGTGACCCCGCACAGGGGGCGCCTGGCAATGAGCAGTTCTTC. It codes for CATSDPAQGAPGNEQFF.

The rearrangement links TRBV28 to TRBJ2-2; 8 bases are a match to TRBD2. Germline loops: CDR1 MDHEN, CDR2 SYDVKM. The CDR3 covers 14 residues. Trimming cost V 7 bases and J 2 bases; bases outside gene matches: 3. CDR3 DNA: TGTGCCAGCACCCGGGGGGGAAACACCGGGGAGCTGTTTTTT. Protein sequence: CASTRGGNTGELFF.

The V and J genes are TRBV29-1 and TRBJ2-1, with 8 bases lining up with TRBD1. Germline trimming cut 7 bases from V and 4 bases from J; bases unmatched to any gene: 9. The CDR3 runs to 14 residues. Germline values: CDR1 SQVTM, CDR2 ANQGSEA. In nucleotides, the CDR3 is TGCAGCGCTAGTGACAGGGGACCTTACAATGAGCAGTTCTTC. Its protein is CSASDRGPYNEQFF.

The rearrangement links TRBV4-1 to TRBJ1-4, with 10 nucleotides matching TRBD1. This CDR3 has 15 amino acids. Losses at the gene ends were 5 bases for V and 9 bases for J; bases not matched to a gene: 9. Per germline, CDR1 MGHRA and CDR2 YSYEKL. This chain's CDR3 is CASSVPGQGTQKLFF. The DNA for the CDR3 is TGCGCCAGCAGCGTCCCGGGACAGGGGACACAAAAACTGTTTTTT.

The chain has TRBV19 and TRBJ1-5; a possible D gene is TRBD1 (5 bases). Germline V gene data show CDR1 as LNHDA and CDR2 as SQIVND (reference sequence). Trimming took 8 bases from V and 4 from J, leaving 21 bases between them. The CDR3 totals 16 residues. The CDR3 is CASCPNLRVRNQPQHF. CDR3 DNA sequence: TGTGCCAGTTGTCCTAACCTCAGGGTGCGGAATCAGCCCCAGCATTTT.

V gene TRBV6-2 or TRBV6-3 combines with J gene TRBJ2-7, with 7 bases lining up with TRBD1. The germline V gene encodes CDR1 MNHEY and CDR2 SVGEGT. The CDR3 covers 14 residues. The junction had 7 bases not matched to a gene; V was cut back by 5 bases and J by 3 bases. CDR3 amino acids: CASSKTGRGYEQYF. The DNA of the CDR3 is TGTGCCAGCAGTAAGACAGGGCGCGGCTACGAGCAGTACTTC.

The V gene is TRBV24-1, the J gene TRBJ2-1, with no clear D. The CDR3 extends over 18 amino acids. Between the trimmed V and J ends, which lost 4 bases and 5 bases, there was a span of 23 bases. Germline assignment: CDR1 KGHDR and CDR2 SFDVKD. Here the CDR3 reads CATSDPTDNETINNEQFF. The CDR3 nucleotides are TGTGCCACCAGTGACCCCACAGACAACGAAACAATTAACAATGAGCAGTTCTTC.

This chain links TRBV19 with TRBJ2-7; D gene ambiguous. The CDR3 sequence is 14 residues long. Germline CDR1 reads LNHDA; CDR2 reads SQIVND (reference sequence). The V gene lost 2 bases and the J gene lost 5 bases, with 13 bases spanning the gap. The CDR3 region has the DNA TGTGCCAGTAGTATACAAACGGGTATCCACGAGCAGTACTTC. This sequence encodes CASSIQTGIHEQYF.

This chain links TRBV6-5 with TRBJ1-6; D may be TRBD1 (5 bases). The CDR3 is 15 amino acids. V lost 6 bases to trimming and J lost 4 bases, with 13 bases between them. The germline gives CDR1 MNHEY, CDR2 SVGAGI. The CDR3 sequence: CASRTGLRYNSPLHF. The CDR3 nucleotides read TGTGCCAGCAGGACGGGACTACGGTATAATTCACCCCTCCACTTT.

This chain links TRBV7-8 with TRBJ1-1; D unclear. Germline V gives CDR1 SGHVS, CDR2 FQNEAQ. CDR3 length: 14 residues. V was clipped by 5 bases and J by 3 bases, with 13 bases between them. DNA of the CDR3: TGTGCCAGCAGCCCTAGATGGAGCGACACTGAAGCTTTCTTT. This encodes CASSPRWSDTEAFF.

The chain couples TRBV3-1 (or the pseudogene TRBV3-2) to TRBJ2-4; TRBD2 matches at 10 bases. CDR3 size: 15 residues. J gave up 9 bases and V 4 bases, and 9 bases lay outside the gene matches. Germline CDR1 and CDR2: LGHDT and YNNKEL (reference sequence). CDR3 sequence reads: CASSRLAGETAIQYF. CDR3 nucleotide sequence: TGTGCCAGCAGCCGCCTAGCGGGAGAGACTGCCATTCAGTACTTC.

The chain joins TRBV5-1 to TRBJ1-4; 7 nucleotides agree with TRBD1. The V gene's germline CDR1 is SGHRS and CDR2 YFSETQ. Trimming took 4 bases from V and 8 from J; bases not matched to a gene: 14. The CDR3 is 16 residues long. The CDR3 coding sequence is TGCGCCAGCAGCATCGGACAGGCCATGCTTTGGGAAAAACTGTTTTTT. This sequence encodes CASSIGQAMLWEKLFF.

As concerns this clone: This specimen includes other DNA sequences encoding the same CDR3. The chain couples TRBV2 to TRBJ2-1; perhaps TRBD2 as D (5 bases). The CDR3 extends over 14 amino acids. Germline CDR1 and CDR2: SNHLY and FYNNEI. The V gene lost 7 bases and the J gene lost 0 bases, with 10 bases spanning the gap. The CDR3 protein is CASNRESSYNEQFF. The CDR3, as DNA: TGTGCCAGCAATCGGGAAAGCTCCTACAATGAGCAGTTCTTC.

With respect to this clone: One end of the junction is discordant with germline, which a read error may explain. In nucleotides, the CDR3 is TGTGCCAGCAGCCTCCCGGGGACAGGGGGCTCCGACGAGCAGTACTTC. It is translated as CASSLPGTGGSDEQYF. The V gene is TRBV5-5, the J gene TRBJ2-7, with 12 bases that match TRBD1. The length of the CDR3 is 16 residues. The germline V gene has CDR1 SGHKS and CDR2 YYEKEE (reference sequence).

The chain has TRBV6-6 and TRBJ1-2; 7 bases are shared with TRBD1. Trimming removed 6 bases from V and 8 bases from J; junction bases left unmatched: 9. The CDR3 runs 13 residues. Germline V gene data show CDR1 as MNHNY and CDR2 as SVGAGI (reference sequence). The CDR3: CASSPGQVGGYTF. CDR3 DNA sequence: TGTGCCAGCAGCCCCGGACAGGTTGGGGGCTACACCTTC.

The rearrangement joins TRBV7-8 to TRBJ1-5; no definite D call. This CDR3 contains 14 residues. V shed 5 bases and J shed 0 bases, with 8 bases lying between them. Germline lookup yields CDR1 SGHVS and CDR2 FQNEAQ. CDR3 nucleotide sequence: TGTGCCAGCAGCCCTAACTATAGCAATCAGCCCCAGCATTTT. It yields the protein CASSPNYSNQPQHF.

This clone showed up just once. V is TRBV5-1 and J is TRBJ2-4; tentatively, D is TRBD1 (6 bases). CDR1 is SGHRS and CDR2 is YFSETQ in the germline V gene. The V end was cut by 4 bases, the J end by 8 bases, with 19 bases between. The CDR3 is 15 residues long. The CDR3 nucleotides read TGCGCCAGCAGCAGAAGAGTTGGGGACACGGACATTCAGTACTTC. As protein: CASSRRVGDTDIQYF.

This chain connects TRBV10-3 to TRBJ2-1, with 10 nucleotides matching TRBD1. This CDR3 spans 14 amino acids. CDR1 is ENHRY and CDR2 is SYGVKD in the germline V gene. J lost 6 bases, V lost 8 bases, and 7 bases had no gene match. This CDR3 reads CAISGTGVSNEQFF. CDR3 nucleotides: TGTGCCATCTCCGGGACAGGGGTGAGCAATGAGCAGTTCTTC.

The gene calls are TRBV7-9 and TRBJ1-1; possibly TRBD1 for D (6 bases). This CDR3 comprises 16 residues. Germline V gives CDR1 SEHNR, CDR2 FQNEAQ (reference sequence). V lost 5 bases, J lost 0 bases, and 16 bases lay in between. CDR3 nucleotides: TGTGCCAGCAGCCCCAGGACAGCTCTTATGAACACTGAAGCTTTCTTT. It translates to CASSPRTALMNTEAFF.

This chain connects TRBV5-1 to TRBJ1-1, with a possible D match to TRBD1 (5 bases). The CDR3 runs 15 residues. The germline V and J ends were trimmed by 3 bases and 0 bases, with 12 bases remaining between them. Germline V gives CDR1 SGHRS, CDR2 YFSETQ. CDR3 sequence (DNA): TGCGCCAGCAGCTCAGGGTCTATAATGAACACTGAAGCTTTCTTT. It specifies CASSSGSIMNTEAFF.

The rearrangement uses TRBV7-6 and TRBJ2-5; D unclear. In germline, CDR1 is SGHVS, CDR2 FNYEAQ. The ends were cut back, 5 bases at V and 4 bases at J, with 11 bases in the middle. The CDR3 covers 13 residues. CDR3 amino acids: CASSRRVGETQYF. DNA for the CDR3: TGTGCCAGCAGCCGACGGGTGGGAGAGACCCAGTACTTC. Combining the CDR3 with reference TRBV7-6 and TRBJ2-5 gives the whole variable domain GAGVSQSPRYKVTKRGQDVALRCDPISGHVSLYWYRQALGQGPEFLTYFNYEAQQDKSGLPNDRFSAERPEGSISTLTIQRTEQRDSAMYRCASSRRVGETQYFGPGTRLLVL.

The rearrangement uses TRBV27 and TRBJ2-2, with D tentatively TRBD2 (5 bases). The germline CDR1 and CDR2 sequences are MNHEY and SMNVEV (reference sequence). This CDR3 has 21 residues. Trimming took off 0 bases at V and 0 bases at J, with 23 bases between the two ends. CDR3 coding DNA: TGTGCCAGCAGTTTATCGCCCGGGATTTTCTCGGACGCCGCGAACACCGGGGAGCTGTTTTTT. It encodes CASSLSPGIFSDAANTGELFF.

V is TRBV19 and J is TRBJ1-2; tentative D call: TRBD1 (5 bases). Germline V gives CDR1 LNHDA, CDR2 SQIVND (reference sequence). V was pared by 5 bases and J by 1 base, with 20 bases between. The CDR3 consists of 17 residues. The CDR3 sequence: CASSRPGGGTINYGYTF. The CDR3 DNA reads TGTGCCAGTAGTCGCCCCGGCGGAGGGACCATTAACTATGGCTACACCTTC.

J is TRBJ1-1 and V is TRBV5-5; no clear D. This CDR3 is 16 amino acids long. V lost 2 bases, J lost 1 base, and 15 bases lay in between. Germline CDR1 reads SGHKS; CDR2 reads YYEKEE (reference sequence). CDR3 loop: CASSFFDKRANTEAFF. The CDR3, as DNA: TGTGCCAGCAGCTTTTTTGATAAAAGAGCGAACACTGAAGCTTTCTTT.

The rearrangement links TRBV27 to TRBJ2-5; 9 bases agree with TRBD1. CDR3 length: 15 amino acids. V shed 4 bases and J 4 bases; nucleotides not matched to a gene: 7. Germline assignment: CDR1 MNHEY and CDR2 SMNVEV (reference sequence). The CDR3 DNA reads as TGTGCCAGCAGTTCGGGGGACAGGGTGGGAGAGACCCAGTACTTC. It encodes CASSSGDRVGETQYF.

This chain connects TRBV3-1 (or the pseudogene TRBV3-2) to TRBJ2-7; the match to TRBD2 covers 8 bases. V trimming: 2 bases; J trimming: 2 bases; junction bases outside the gene matches: 2. CDR3 length: 14 amino acids. Germline V lookup: CDR1 LGHDT, CDR2 YNNKEL (reference sequence). CDR3 coding DNA: TGTGCCAGCAGCCAACCCGGGAGGGCCTACGAGCAGTACTTC. It codes for CASSQPGRAYEQYF.

This rearrangement joins TRBV27 to TRBJ1-2; 7 bases map to TRBD1. V lost 5 bases and J lost 4; bases outside the gene matches: 7. In germline, CDR1 is MNHEY, CDR2 SMNVEV (reference sequence). The CDR3 sequence is 14 residues long. CDR3 sequence reads: CASSRTGRAYGYTF. The CDR3 DNA reads TGTGCCAGCAGTCGGACAGGAAGGGCCTATGGCTACACCTTC.

This chain links TRBV27 with TRBJ1-1; D might be TRBD1 (5 bases). V lost 2 bases to trimming and J lost 11 bases, with 15 bases between them. Germline V gene lookup returns CDR1 MNHEY and CDR2 SMNVEV (reference sequence). The CDR3 has 13 residues. The CDR3 reads CASSLRRGKMAFF. Written as DNA, the CDR3 is TGTGCCAGCAGTTTAAGGCGGGGGAAGATGGCTTTCTTT.

V usage is TRBV11-2 and J usage is TRBJ1-2; 8 nucleotides align to TRBD1. The CDR3 consists of 14 residues. V dropped 5 bases and J dropped 8; count of bases not matched to a gene: 10. CDR1 SGHAT and CDR2 FQNNGV come from the germline V gene. CDR3 coding DNA: TGTGCCAGCAGCCCTCAACGGACAGGGAGAGGCTACACCTTC. Protein product: CASSPQRTGRGYTF. The full variable domain, in which reference TRBV11-2 and TRBJ1-2 provide the parts outside the CDR3, is EAGVAQSPRYKIIEKRQSVAFWCNPISGHATLYWYQQILGQGPKLLIQFQNNGVVDDSQLPKDRFSAERLKGVDSTLKIQPAKLEDSAVYLCASSPQRTGRGYTFGSGTRLTVV.